This TCR beta chain was documented in a study of blood T cell repertoires in COVID-19. Across the study: The origin of the acute and convalescent COVID-19 samples was the United States, Italy and Spain. Sample material is recorded as cDNA or gDNA derived from T cells, B-cell-depleted T cells, or PBMCs.

There are 11 residues in the CDR3. The germline gives CDR1 KGHDR, CDR2 SFDVKD. V lost 4 bases and J 3 bases, leaving 3 bases between the germline ends. Per the original data handling: Estimation of nucleated cell counts was performed using reference gene primer amplification. The repertoire was sequenced with immunoSEQ multiplex PCR; TCRdb's copy has only in-frame clones and lacks some. V, J and clone size are those of that table, while D and trimming were read from the DNA. The sample lists 45,000 to 50,000 clones; roughly 80% were seen once. This TCR derives from a man in his forties with acute or convalescent COVID-19. The sequenced sample consisted of peripheral blood. The chain combines TRBV24-1 with TRBJ2-7; D not resolved. The DNA of the CDR3 is TGTGCCACCAGTGACAACTACGAGCAGTACTTC. It is translated as CATSDNYEQYF.